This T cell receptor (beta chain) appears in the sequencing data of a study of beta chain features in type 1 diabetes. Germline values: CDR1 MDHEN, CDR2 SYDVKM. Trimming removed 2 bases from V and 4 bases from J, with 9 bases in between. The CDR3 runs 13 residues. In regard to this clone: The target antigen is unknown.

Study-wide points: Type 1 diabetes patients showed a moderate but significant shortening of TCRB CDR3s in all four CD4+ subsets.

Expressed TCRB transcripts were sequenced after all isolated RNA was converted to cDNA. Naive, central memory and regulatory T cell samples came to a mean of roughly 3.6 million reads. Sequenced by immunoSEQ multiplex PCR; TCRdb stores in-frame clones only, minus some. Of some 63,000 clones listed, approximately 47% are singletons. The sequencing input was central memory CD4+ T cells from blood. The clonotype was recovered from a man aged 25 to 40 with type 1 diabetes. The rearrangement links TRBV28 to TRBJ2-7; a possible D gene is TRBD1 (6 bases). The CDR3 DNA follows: TGTGCCAGCAGTTTAGGGACACAATACGAGCAGTACTTC. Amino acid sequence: CASSLGTQYEQYF.